A single sample is the source of the 17 T cell receptor beta chains below, sequenced in a study of siplizumab effects on memory and regulatory T cells. The repertoire was sequenced with immunoSEQ multiplex PCR; TCRdb's copy has only in-frame clones and lacks some. The sample lists some 73,000 clones; around 93% were seen once. Sequencing was performed on CD8+ T cells sorted from blood. Every receptor here comes from a human donor in good health.

In this sample, this clone turned up once. This chain links TRBV6-5 with TRBJ2-7; 7 bases map to TRBD2. The CDR3 spans 15 residues. The ends lost 2 bases at V and 3 bases at J; junction bases unmatched: 7. CDR1 and CDR2 from the germline V gene are MNHEY and SVGAGI. As DNA, the CDR3 is TGTGCCAGCAGTTACGGGGAGGGTCTTGGCTACGAGCAGTACTTC. As protein: CASSYGEGLGYEQYF.

The CDR3 here is CASSTSGAEETQYF. The CDR3 bases are TGTGCCAGCAGTACTAGCGGGGCTGAAGAGACCCAGTACTTC. V is TRBV7-2 and J is TRBJ2-5, with 10 nucleotides matching TRBD2. Germline values: CDR1 SGHTA, CDR2 FQGNSA. This CDR3 region has 14 residues. V shed 6 bases, J shed 3 bases, and the junction held 4 bases outside the gene matches.

The V and J genes are TRBV4-2 and TRBJ2-7; D is ambiguous. V was pared by 0 bases and J by 0 bases, with 9 bases between. CDR3 size: 15 residues. Germline V gene sequence: CDR1 LGHNA, CDR2 YNFKEQ. DNA for the CDR3: TGTGCCAGCAGCCAAGATACCGATGGCTCCTACGAGCAGTACTTC. Protein: CASSQDTDGSYEQYF.

The chain joins TRBV6-5 to TRBJ2-7; D unclear. Germline-derived CDR1 and CDR2 are MNHEY and SVGAGI. The V end lost 6 bases, the J end lost 3 bases, and 6 bases lay between the germline ends. The CDR3 length is 11 residues. The CDR3 nucleotides are TGTGCCAGCAGCGAAGACTACGAGCAGTACTTC. This translates into CASSEDYEQYF.

This clone was observed a single time. The chain is built from TRBV4-1 and TRBJ2-7; 12 nucleotides agree with TRBD2. CDR1 MGHRA and CDR2 YSYEKL come from the germline V gene. There are 15 residues in the CDR3. The junction had 3 bases not matched to a gene; V was cut back by 4 bases and J by 2 bases. CDR3 loop: CASSLASGGAYEQYF. CDR3 nucleotide sequence: TGCGCCAGCAGCCTAGCTAGCGGGGGGGCCTACGAGCAGTACTTC.

V gene TRBV5-6 combines with J gene TRBJ1-5, with D unclear. V lost 0 bases to trimming and J lost 6 bases, with 10 bases between them. The CDR3 is made up of 14 amino acids. Germline CDR1 reads SGHDT; CDR2 reads YYEEEE. The CDR3 sequence is CASSLEGAAQPQHF. In DNA form, the CDR3 reads TGTGCCAGCAGCTTGGAGGGTGCTGCTCAGCCCCAGCATTTT.

This chain joins TRBV27 and TRBJ1-3, with a tentative D call TRBD1 (6 bases). Trimming removed 5 bases from V and 2 bases from J, with 13 bases in between. The CDR3 extends over 15 amino acids. The germline gives CDR1 MNHEY, CDR2 SMNVEV (reference sequence). CDR3 in DNA: TGTGCCAGCAGTACCTTACAGGGACCTGGAAACACCATATATTTT. Amino acids: CASSTLQGPGNTIYF.

CDR3 coding DNA: TGTGCCAGCAGTGAGGACAGGGGATTCGGGATGGATACGCAGTATTTT. Translated: CASSEDRGFGMDTQYF. The rearrangement links TRBV25-1 to TRBJ2-3, with 9 bases matching TRBD1. CDR3 size: 16 residues. Germline V gives CDR1 MGHDK, CDR2 SYGVNS. The V segment lost 3 bases and the J segment 6 bases; nucleotides outside the gene matches: 10.

The J gene is TRBJ2-5, the V gene TRBV4-1; 15 positions agree with TRBD2. The CDR3 consists of 17 residues. V shed 4 bases, J shed 1 base, and the junction held 4 bases outside the gene matches. Germline V gene data show CDR1 as MGHRA and CDR2 as YSYEKL. The CDR3 region has the DNA TGCGCCAGCAGCCCGGGACTAGCGGGGGGATTCCAAGAGACCCAGTACTTC. Its protein is CASSPGLAGGFQETQYF.

This chain uses TRBV5-6 with TRBJ1-6; D gene ambiguous. The CDR3 is 16 amino acids. Germline CDR1 and CDR2: SGHDT and YYEEEE. Trimming shortened V by 0 bases and J by 0 bases, and 7 bases separated the two germline ends. Here the CDR3 reads CASSLDVSSYNSPLHF. In DNA form, the CDR3 reads TGTGCCAGCAGCTTGGACGTGAGCTCCTATAATTCACCCCTCCACTTT.

The rearrangement joins TRBV14 to TRBJ2-7, with unresolved D. The CDR3 is 12 residues long. Germline lookup yields CDR1 SGHDN and CDR2 FVKESK. V was pared by 1 base and J by 4 bases, with 5 bases between. Written as DNA, the CDR3 is TGTGCCAGCAGCCAAGCCCCATACGAGCAGTACTTC. Protein product: CASSQAPYEQYF.

The chain is built from TRBV5-1 and TRBJ2-7; 8 positions match TRBD1. Germline trimming cut 4 bases from V and 6 bases from J; bases unmatched to any gene: 9. The CDR3 consists of 14 residues. Germline V gene sequence: CDR1 SGHRS, CDR2 YFSETQ. For the CDR3, the DNA is TGCGCCAGCAGCGCCGCACGACAGGGGCCCGAGCAGTACTTC. It codes for CASSAARQGPEQYF.

The chain uses TRBV2 and TRBJ2-5; D call uncertain. Trimming removed 0 bases from V and 2 bases from J, with 4 bases in between. CDR3 length: 13 amino acids. Germline-derived CDR1 and CDR2 are SNHLY and FYNNEI. The CDR3: CASSEAVQETQYF. The CDR3 nucleotides read TGTGCCAGCAGTGAAGCAGTGCAAGAGACCCAGTACTTC.

J is TRBJ2-3 and V is TRBV7-9; 8 bases are shared with TRBD2. With 6 bases clipped from V and 1 base from J, the junction kept 9 bases outside the gene matches. CDR3 size: 16 residues. In germline, CDR1 is SEHNR, CDR2 FQNEAQ (reference sequence). This CDR3 reads CASRPPAGARTDTQYF. In DNA form, the CDR3 reads TGTGCCAGCAGACCCCCAGCGGGGGCCCGCACAGATACGCAGTATTTT.

The CDR3 nucleotides read TGCAGCGTTGAAGGCAGGAACCTTAACACCGGGGAGCTGTTTTTT. Protein: CSVEGRNLNTGELFF. The V call is TRBV29-1, the J call TRBJ2-2, with no clear D. CDR1 and CDR2 from the germline V gene are SQVTM and ANQGSEA. The CDR3 is 15 amino acids. Trimming removed 1 base from V and 2 bases from J, with 11 bases in between.

The chain carries TRBV6-5 and TRBJ2-5, with D perhaps being TRBD1 or TRBD2 (6 bases each). Trimming took 5 bases from V and 5 from J, leaving 18 bases between them. The CDR3 spans 15 residues. Germline CDR1 reads MNHEY; CDR2 reads SVGAGI. DNA for the CDR3: TGTGCCAGCAGTGACTTTCCCGGGGGCTGGGAGACCCAGTACTTC. This codes for CASSDFPGGWETQYF.

The chain combines TRBV29-1 with TRBJ1-1, with D uncertain. CDR1 is SQVTM, CDR2 ANQGSEA, per germline. The V and J ends lost 6 bases and 8 bases respectively, with 4 bases between them. The CDR3 is 8 residues long. In DNA, the CDR3 is TGCAGCGTCGTGGAAGCTTTCTTT. Its translation is CSVVEAFF. The full variable domain, rest sourced from reference TRBV29-1 and TRBJ1-1, is SAVISQKPSRDICQRGTSLTIQCQVDSQVTMMFWYRQQPGQSLTLIATANQGSEATYESGFVIDKFPISRPNLTFSTLTVSNMSPEDSSIYLCSVVEAFFGQGTRLTVV.